This T cell receptor beta chain was observed in a study of beta chain features in type 1 diabetes. Study results and limitations: When Type 1 diabetes patients were examined, their TCRB CDR3s proved moderately but significantly shorter in all four CD4+ subsets. For patients, the naive, central memory and Treg TCRB repertoires appeared more alike than for healthy donors. Whether TCRB rearrangement is influenced by HLA type went unresolved here. Sequencing of cDNA might inflate the share of cells that strongly express TCR.

With respect to this clone: The antigen is not known.

All of the isolated RNA was reverse transcribed, so expressed TCRB transcripts were sequenced. The repertoire was sequenced with immunoSEQ multiplex PCR; TCRdb's copy has only in-frame clones and lacks some. The sample consists of 600,000 to 700,000 clones, roughly 12% of them appearing once. Specimen: naive CD4+ T cells from blood. The TCR comes from a man between 25 and 39 years old with type 1 diabetes.

CDR3 in DNA: TGTGCCAGCAGTCCCCGAGAGGGGGAAAAACTGTTTTTT. It specifies CASSPREGEKLFF. The chain carries TRBV2 and TRBJ1-4; a weak D match, TRBD1 (5 bases). Between the trimmed V and J ends, which lost 5 bases and 8 bases, there was a span of 12 bases. The CDR3 runs to 13 residues. Per germline, CDR1 SNHLY and CDR2 FYNNEI.